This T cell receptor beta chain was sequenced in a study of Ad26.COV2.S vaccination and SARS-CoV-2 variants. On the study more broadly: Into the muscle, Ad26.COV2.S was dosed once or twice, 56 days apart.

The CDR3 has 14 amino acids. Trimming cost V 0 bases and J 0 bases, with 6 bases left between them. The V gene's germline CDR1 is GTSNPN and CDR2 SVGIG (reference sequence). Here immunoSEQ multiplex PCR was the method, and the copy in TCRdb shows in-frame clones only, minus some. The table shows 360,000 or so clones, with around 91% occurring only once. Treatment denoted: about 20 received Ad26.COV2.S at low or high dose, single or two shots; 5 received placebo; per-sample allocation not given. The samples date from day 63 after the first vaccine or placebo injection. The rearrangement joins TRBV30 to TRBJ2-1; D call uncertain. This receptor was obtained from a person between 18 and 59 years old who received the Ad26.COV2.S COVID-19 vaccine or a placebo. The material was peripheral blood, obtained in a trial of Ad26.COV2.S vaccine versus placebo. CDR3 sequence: CAWSVGPSYNEQFF. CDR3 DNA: TGTGCCTGGAGTGTCGGTCCCTCCTACAATGAGCAGTTCTTC.